This TCR beta chain was retrieved from a study of T cell responses to AZD1222 COVID-19 vaccine. Notes on this clone: Its matching antigen is unknown.

Sequenced by immunoSEQ multiplex PCR; TCRdb stores in-frame clones only, minus some. The sample records about 140,000 clones, about 91% being singletons. Study results and caveats: Spike-specific TCR repertoires showed rising breadth and depth after two AZD1222 doses. The reported proportion of spike-specific TCRs targeting unmutated variant regions was nearly half. Repertoires were obtained solely post-peak T cell response.

V lost 3 bases and J lost 4, with 12 bases in between. This CDR3 spans 15 amino acids. Per germline, CDR1 KGHDR and CDR2 SFDVKD. The receptor was derived from an adult who received the AZD1222 COVID-19 vaccine. The sample here was peripheral blood, taken 28 days after the second AZD1222 dose. This chain uses TRBV24-1 with TRBJ1-5, with D possibly being TRBD1 (6 bases). The CDR3, as DNA: TGTGCCACCAGTGATAGACAGGACGTTAATCAGCCCCAGCATTTT. Protein sequence: CATSDRQDVNQPQHF.